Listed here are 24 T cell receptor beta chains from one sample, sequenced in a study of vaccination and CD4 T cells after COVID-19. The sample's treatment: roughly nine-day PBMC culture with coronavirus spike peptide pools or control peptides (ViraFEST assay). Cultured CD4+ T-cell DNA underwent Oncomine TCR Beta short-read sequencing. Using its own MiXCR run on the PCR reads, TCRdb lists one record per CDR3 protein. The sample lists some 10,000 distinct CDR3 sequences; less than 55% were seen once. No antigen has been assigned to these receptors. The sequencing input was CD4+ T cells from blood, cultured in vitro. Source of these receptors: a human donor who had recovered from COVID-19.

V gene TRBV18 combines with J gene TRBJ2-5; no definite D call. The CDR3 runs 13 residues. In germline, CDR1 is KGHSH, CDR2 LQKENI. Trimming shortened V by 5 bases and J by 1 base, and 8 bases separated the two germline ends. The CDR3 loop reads CASSSGLQETQYF. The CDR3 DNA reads TGTGCCAGCTCATCCGGCCTCCAAGAGACCCAGTACTTC.

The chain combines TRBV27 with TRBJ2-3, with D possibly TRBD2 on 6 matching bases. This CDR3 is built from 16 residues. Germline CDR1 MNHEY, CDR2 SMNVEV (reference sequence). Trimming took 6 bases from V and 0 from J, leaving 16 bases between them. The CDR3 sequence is CASRYLGGDSTDTQYF. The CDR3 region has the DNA TGTGCCAGCAGGTACCTCGGGGGTGATAGCACAGATACGCAGTATTTT.

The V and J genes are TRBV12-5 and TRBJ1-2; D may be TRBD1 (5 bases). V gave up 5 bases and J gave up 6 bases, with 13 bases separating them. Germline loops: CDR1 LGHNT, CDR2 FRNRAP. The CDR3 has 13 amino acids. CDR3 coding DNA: TGTGCTAGTGGTCTCGGGACTGCGAATGGCTACACCTTC. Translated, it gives CASGLGTANGYTF.

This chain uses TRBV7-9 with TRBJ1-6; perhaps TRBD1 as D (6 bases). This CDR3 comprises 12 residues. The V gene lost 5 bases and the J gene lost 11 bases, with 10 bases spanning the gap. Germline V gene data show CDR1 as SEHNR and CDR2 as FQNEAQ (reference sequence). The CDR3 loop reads CASSPEGAPLHF. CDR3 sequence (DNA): TGTGCCAGCAGCCCCGAGGGGGCACCCCTCCACTTT.

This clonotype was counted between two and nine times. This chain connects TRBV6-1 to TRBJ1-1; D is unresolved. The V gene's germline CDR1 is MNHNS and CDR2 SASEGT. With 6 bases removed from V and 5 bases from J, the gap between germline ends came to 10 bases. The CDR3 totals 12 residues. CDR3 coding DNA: TGTGCCAGCAGCGATCCTAGAACTGAAGCTTTCTTT. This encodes CASSDPRTEAFF.

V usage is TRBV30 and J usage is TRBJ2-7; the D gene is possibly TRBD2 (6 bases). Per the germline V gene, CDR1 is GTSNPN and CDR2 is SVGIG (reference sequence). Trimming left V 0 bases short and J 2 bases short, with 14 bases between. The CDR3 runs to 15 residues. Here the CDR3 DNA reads TGTGCCTGGAGTGTACTGGGGAGGCCTACCTACGAGCAGTACTTC. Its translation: CAWSVLGRPTYEQYF.

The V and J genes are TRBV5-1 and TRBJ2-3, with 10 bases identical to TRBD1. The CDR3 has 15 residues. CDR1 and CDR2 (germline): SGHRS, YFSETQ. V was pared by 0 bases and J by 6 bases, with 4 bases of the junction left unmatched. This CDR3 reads CASSLGTGGRDTQYF. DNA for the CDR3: TGCGCCAGCAGCTTGGGGACAGGGGGTCGGGATACGCAGTATTTT.

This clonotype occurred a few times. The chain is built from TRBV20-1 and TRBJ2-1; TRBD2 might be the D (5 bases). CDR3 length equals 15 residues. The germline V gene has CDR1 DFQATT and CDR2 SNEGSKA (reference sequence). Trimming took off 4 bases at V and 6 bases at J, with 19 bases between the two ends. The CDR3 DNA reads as TGCAGTGCTAAACAGCTCGAGGGTGAGGTCAATGAGCAGTTCTTC. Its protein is CSAKQLEGEVNEQFF.

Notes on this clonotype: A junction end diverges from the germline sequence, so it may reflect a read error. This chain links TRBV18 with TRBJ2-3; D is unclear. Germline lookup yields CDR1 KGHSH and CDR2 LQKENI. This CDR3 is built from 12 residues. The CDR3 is CASSPRTDTRYF. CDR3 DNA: TGTGCCAGCTCACCAAGAACAGATACGCGGTATTTT.

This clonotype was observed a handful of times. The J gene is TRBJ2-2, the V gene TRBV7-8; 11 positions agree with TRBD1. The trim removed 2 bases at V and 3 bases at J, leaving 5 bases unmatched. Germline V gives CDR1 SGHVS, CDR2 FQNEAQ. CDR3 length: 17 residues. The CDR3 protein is CASSLSWTGGDTGELFF. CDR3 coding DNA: TGTGCCAGCAGCTTATCGTGGACAGGGGGCGACACCGGGGAGCTGTTTTTT.

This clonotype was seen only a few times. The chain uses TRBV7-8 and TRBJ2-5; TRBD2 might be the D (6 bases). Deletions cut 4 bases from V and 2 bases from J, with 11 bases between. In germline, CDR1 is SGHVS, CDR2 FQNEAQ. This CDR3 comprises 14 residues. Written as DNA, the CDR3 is TGTGCCAGCAGCTGGCGGGGCACTCAAGAGACCCAGTACTTC. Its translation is CASSWRGTQETQYF.

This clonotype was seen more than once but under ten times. CDR3 region: CASSLAGRDGYTF. The CDR3 nucleotides read TGTGCCAGCAGCTTAGCCGGGAGGGATGGCTACACCTTC. The V and J genes are TRBV7-8 and TRBJ1-2; no clear D gene. Germline CDR1 is SGHVS and CDR2 is FQNEAQ. V gave up 0 bases and J gave up 6 bases, with 8 bases separating them. The CDR3 has 13 amino acids. Variable domain in full (rest from reference TRBV7-8 and TRBJ1-2): GAGVSQSPRYKVAKRGQDVALRCDPISGHVSLFWYQQALGQGPEFLTYFQNEAQLDKSGLPSDRFFAERPEGSVSTLKIQRTQQEDSAVYLCASSLAGRDGYTFGSGTRLTVV.

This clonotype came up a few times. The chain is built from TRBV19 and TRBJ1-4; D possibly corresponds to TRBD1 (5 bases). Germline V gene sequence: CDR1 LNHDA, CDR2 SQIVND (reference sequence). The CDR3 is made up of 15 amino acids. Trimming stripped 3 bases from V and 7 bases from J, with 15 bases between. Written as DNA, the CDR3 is TGTGCCAGTAGTATTGGGAGCGCCGGGGGTGAAAAACTGTTTTTT. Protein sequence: CASSIGSAGGEKLFF.

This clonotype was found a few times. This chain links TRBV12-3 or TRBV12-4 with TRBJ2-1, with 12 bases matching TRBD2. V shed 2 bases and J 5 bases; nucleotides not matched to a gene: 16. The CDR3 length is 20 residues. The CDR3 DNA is TGTGCCAGCAGTTTACACTCACTAGCGGGGGGCACCCCTGCGGACAATGAGCAGTTCTTC. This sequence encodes CASSLHSLAGGTPADNEQFF.

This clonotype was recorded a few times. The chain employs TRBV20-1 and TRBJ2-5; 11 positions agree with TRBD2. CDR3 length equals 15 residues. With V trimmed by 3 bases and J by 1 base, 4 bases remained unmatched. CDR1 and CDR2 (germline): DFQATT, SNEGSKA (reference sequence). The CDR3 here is CSASPGTSGQETQYF. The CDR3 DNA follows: TGCAGTGCTAGCCCCGGGACTAGCGGCCAAGAGACCCAGTACTTC.

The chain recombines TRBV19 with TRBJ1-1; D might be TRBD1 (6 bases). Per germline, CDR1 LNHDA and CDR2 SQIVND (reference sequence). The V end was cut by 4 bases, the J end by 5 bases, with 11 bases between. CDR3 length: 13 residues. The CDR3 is CASSRERGTEAFF. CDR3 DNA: TGTGCCAGTAGTAGAGAAAGGGGGACTGAAGCTTTCTTT.

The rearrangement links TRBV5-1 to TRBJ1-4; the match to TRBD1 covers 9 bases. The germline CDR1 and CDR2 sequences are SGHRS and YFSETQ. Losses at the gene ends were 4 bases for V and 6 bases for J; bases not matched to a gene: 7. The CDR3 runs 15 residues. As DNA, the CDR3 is TGCGCCAGCAGCAGCGGACAGGGGAATGATGAAAAACTGTTTTTT. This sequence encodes CASSSGQGNDEKLFF. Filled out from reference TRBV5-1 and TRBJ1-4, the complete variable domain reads KAGVTQTPRYLIKTRGQQVTLSCSPISGHRSVSWYQQTPGQGLQFLFEYFSETQRNKGNFPGRFSGRQFSNSRSEMNVSTLELGDSALYLCASSSGQGNDEKLFFGSGTQLSVL.

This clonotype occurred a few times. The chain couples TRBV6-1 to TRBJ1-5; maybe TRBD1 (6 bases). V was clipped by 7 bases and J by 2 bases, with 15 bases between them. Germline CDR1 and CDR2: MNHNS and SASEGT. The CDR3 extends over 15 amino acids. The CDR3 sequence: CASKTGAGGNQPQHF. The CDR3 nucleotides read TGTGCCAGCAAAACGGGGGCAGGGGGCAATCAGCCCCAGCATTTT.

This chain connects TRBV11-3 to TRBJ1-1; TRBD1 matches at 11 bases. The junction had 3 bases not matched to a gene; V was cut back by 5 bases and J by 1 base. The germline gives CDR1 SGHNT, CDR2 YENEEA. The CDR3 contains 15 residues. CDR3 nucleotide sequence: TGTGCCAGCAGCCCCGGGACAGGGGGGAACACTGAAGCTTTCTTT. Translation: CASSPGTGGNTEAFF.

CDR3: CASSRSDRAMNTEAFF. Here the CDR3 DNA reads TGTGCCAGCAGCCGATCGGACAGGGCCATGAACACTGAAGCTTTCTTT. This sequence joins TRBV3-1 and TRBJ1-1, with TRBD1 identical over 8 bases. After removal of 4 bases from V and 0 bases from J, the junction contained 7 bases not matched to a gene. CDR1 and CDR2 from the germline V gene are LGHDT and YNNKEL (reference sequence). This CDR3 spans 16 amino acids.

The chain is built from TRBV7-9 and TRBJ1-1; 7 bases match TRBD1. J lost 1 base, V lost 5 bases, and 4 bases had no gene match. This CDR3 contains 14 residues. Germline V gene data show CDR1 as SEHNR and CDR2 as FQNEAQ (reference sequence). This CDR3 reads CASSIQGSNTEAFF. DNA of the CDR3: TGTGCCAGCAGCATACAGGGGTCGAACACTGAAGCTTTCTTT.

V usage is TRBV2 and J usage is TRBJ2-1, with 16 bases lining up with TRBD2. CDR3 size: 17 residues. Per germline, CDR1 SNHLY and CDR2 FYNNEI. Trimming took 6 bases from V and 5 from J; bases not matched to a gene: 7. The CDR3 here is CASRLGLAGGQNNEQFF. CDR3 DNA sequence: TGTGCCAGCAGATTGGGACTAGCGGGGGGGCAGAACAATGAGCAGTTCTTC.

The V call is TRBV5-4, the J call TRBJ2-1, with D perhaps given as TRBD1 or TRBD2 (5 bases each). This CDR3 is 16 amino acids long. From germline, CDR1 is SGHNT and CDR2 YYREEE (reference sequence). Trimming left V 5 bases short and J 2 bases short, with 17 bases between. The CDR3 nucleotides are TGTGCCAGCAGTCTTTCCGGGGACCCTCCCTACAATGAGCAGTTCTTC. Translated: CASSLSGDPPYNEQFF. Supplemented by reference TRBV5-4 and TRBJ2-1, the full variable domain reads ETGVTQSPTHLIKTRGQQVTLRCSSQSGHNTVSWYQQALGQGPQFIFQYYREEENGRGNFPPRFSGLQFPNYSSELNVNALELDDSALYLCASSLSGDPPYNEQFFGPGTRLTVL.

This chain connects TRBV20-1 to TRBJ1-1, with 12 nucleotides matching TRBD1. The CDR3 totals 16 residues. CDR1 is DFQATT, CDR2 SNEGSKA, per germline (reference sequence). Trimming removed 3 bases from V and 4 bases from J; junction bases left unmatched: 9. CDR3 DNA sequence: TGCAGTGCTAGGGGGGGGACAGGGGGCACCTTCACTGAAGCTTTCTTT. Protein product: CSARGGTGGTFTEAFF.